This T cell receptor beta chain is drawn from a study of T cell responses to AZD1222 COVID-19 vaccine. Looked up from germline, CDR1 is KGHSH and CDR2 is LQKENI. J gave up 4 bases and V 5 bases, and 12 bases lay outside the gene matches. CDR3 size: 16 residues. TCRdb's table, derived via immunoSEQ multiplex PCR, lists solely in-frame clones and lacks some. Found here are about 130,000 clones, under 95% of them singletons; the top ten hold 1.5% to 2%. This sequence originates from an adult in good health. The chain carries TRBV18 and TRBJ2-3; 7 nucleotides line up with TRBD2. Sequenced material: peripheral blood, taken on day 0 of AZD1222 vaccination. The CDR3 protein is CASSSQRGGTADTQYF. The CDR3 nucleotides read TGTGCCAGCTCATCCCAGCGGGGAGGCACGGCAGATACGCAGTATTTT.